The entry below gives a single T cell receptor (beta chain) sequence along with its context. Sequenced by immunoSEQ multiplex PCR; TCRdb stores in-frame clones only, minus some. The sample consists of about 69,000 clones, roughly 85% of them appearing once. With 6 bases clipped from V and 1 base from J, the junction kept 5 bases outside the gene matches. Germline V gene sequence: CDR1 ENHRY, CDR2 SYGVKD. The CDR3 contains 14 residues. This sample stems from a study of blood T cell repertoires in COVID-19. As for the study in general: Whether acute or convalescent, the COVID-19 samples came from the United States, Italy and Spain.

The clonotype comes from a man aged 30 to 45 with acute or convalescent COVID-19. Specimen: peripheral blood. The gene calls are TRBV10-3 and TRBJ1-1; 7 bases are a match to TRBD1. The CDR3 region has the DNA TGTGCCATCAGAGACAGGGTTTCGAACACTGAAGCTTTCTTT. It specifies CAIRDRVSNTEAFF.